The rows below give T cell receptor beta chains drawn from one sample of a study of human T cells and chemical hapten exposure. TCRdb ran MiXCR on the RACE reads and lists one entry per CDR3 protein. The data show 110,000 or so distinct CDR3 sequences, with roughly a tenth seen just once and more than 3% held by the top ten. The input for sequencing was whole blood, taken in connection with sensitization to the hapten diphenylcyclopropenone (DPC). The receptors were gathered from a woman in her 40s with alopecia areata. Some clones in this sample may be carry-over from other donors' samples. Both conserved end residues are part of each CDR3.

j_call,v_call,cdr3_aa
TRBJ2-1,TRBV18,CASSHSEYNEQFF
TRBJ2-1,TRBV12-3/TRBV12-4,CASSYQAGTGGTEQFF
TRBJ2-1,TRBV6-5,CASSLPGAGRNEQFF
TRBJ1-2,TRBV12-3/TRBV12-4,CASSWTGTANLRGYTF
TRBJ2-1,TRBV4-3,CASSQIAGGREQFF
TRBJ2-3,TRBV12-3/TRBV12-4,CASSFRHSTDTQYF
TRBJ1-6,TRBV9,CASSDRGNNSPLHF
TRBJ1-6,TRBV12-3/TRBV12-4,CASRINTNYNSPLHF
TRBJ1-5,TRBV6-1,CASSEIYSNQPQHF
TRBJ2-4,TRBV13,CASSLAGAKNIQYF
TRBJ2-7,TRBV4-2,CASSQGTSGPSYEQYF
TRBJ1-4,TRBV20-1,CSAGPQGQTQEKLFF
TRBJ2-5,TRBV2,CASSDPGLAGEETQYF
TRBJ2-2,TRBV7-3,CASSSIEGRELFF
TRBJ2-7,TRBV25-1,CATPDRGAYEQYF
TRBJ1-6,TRBV20-1,CSATGFNNSPLHF
TRBJ2-3,TRBV5-8,CASSLETATTDTQYF
TRBJ2-1,TRBV6-2/TRBV6-3,CASSYGTGSYNEQFF
TRBJ2-2,TRBV27,CASRRQETRPGELFF
TRBJ2-7,TRBV7-2,CASSLVAGNYEQYF
TRBJ2-7,TRBV4-3,CASSQVHAGSYEQYF
TRBJ1-1,TRBV7-8,CASSPTGAGEAFF
TRBJ2-7,TRBV10-3,CATRGASGAYEQYF
TRBJ2-3,TRBV7-2,CASSPRVTDTQYF
TRBJ2-7,TRBV27,CASSLRLGFYEQYF
TRBJ2-7,TRBV4-3,CASSPGPQAYEQYF
TRBJ1-6,TRBV7-6,CASRQQDSPLHF
TRBJ2-2,TRBV29-1,CSVAVGWAGELFF
TRBJ2-7,TRBV7-9,CASTQWGEQYF
TRBJ1-6,TRBV7-8,CASSLLGASSYNSPLHF
TRBJ2-7,TRBV6-5,CASRTGIGTYEQYF
TRBJ1-5,TRBV7-9,CASSRQGASNQPQHF
TRBJ1-2,TRBV6-1,CASSEAQDRRGYTF
TRBJ1-6,TRBV5-6,CASSGGVQGSPLHF
TRBJ2-4,TRBV5-5,CASSLEKGAGHIQYF
TRBJ1-5,TRBV24-1,CATSDDRGYQPQHF
TRBJ1-5,TRBV6-2/TRBV6-3,CASRPTGGENQPQHF
TRBJ2-3,TRBV27,CASSSLAGAAAGTQYF
TRBJ1-1,TRBV29-1,CSVEYRRETEAFF
TRBJ2-3,TRBV11-2,CASSLRGGSTDTQYF
TRBJ2-5,TRBV18,CAGSPSQETQYF
TRBJ2-7,TRBV20-1,CSARDSADSIAEQYF
TRBJ2-5,TRBV5-1,CASSHRPTSSYQETQYF
TRBJ2-3,TRBV12-3/TRBV12-4,CASSLGRYTDTQYF
TRBJ2-6,TRBV7-3,CASSPRTGGSGANVLTF